The 13 T cell receptor beta chains below all came from one sample that was sequenced in a study of T cell responses to AZD1222 COVID-19 vaccine. Method: immunoSEQ multiplex PCR; TCRdb's copy keeps in-frame clones and lacks some. In the table there are roughly 130,000 clones, about 90% of which are singletons. Sequences were derived from peripheral blood, sampled on day 0 of MenACWY control vaccination. The receptors stem from an adult in good health.

The CDR3 protein is CATSEPLAGSFNEQFF. CDR3 DNA: TGTGCCACCAGTGAACCACTAGCGGGATCATTCAATGAGCAGTTCTTC. V is TRBV24-1 and J is TRBJ2-1; 10 positions match TRBD2. J lost 6 bases, V lost 4 bases, and 8 bases had no gene match. The CDR3 runs 16 residues. The V gene's germline CDR1 is KGHDR and CDR2 SFDVKD.

The rearrangement joins TRBV7-2 to TRBJ2-7, with D possibly being TRBD1 (6 bases). Between the trimmed V and J ends, which lost 4 bases and 4 bases, there was a span of 11 bases. There are 13 residues in the CDR3. CDR1 and CDR2 from the germline V gene are SGHTA and FQGNSA. Written as DNA, the CDR3 is TGTGCCAGCAGCTCAATCCAGGGGTACGAGCAGTACTTC. This translates into CASSSIQGYEQYF.

The chain carries TRBV5-1 and TRBJ1-2; no reliable D call. CDR3 length: 13 amino acids. In germline, CDR1 is SGHRS, CDR2 YFSETQ. V lost 2 bases and J 9 bases, leaving 14 bases between the germline ends. The CDR3 bases are TGCGCCAGCAGCTTACCGGGCCGCGGTAGCTACACCTTC. Translating gives CASSLPGRGSYTF.

The V gene is TRBV2, the J gene TRBJ1-2; 7 bases are shared with TRBD1. CDR1 SNHLY and CDR2 FYNNEI come from the germline V gene. V gave up 5 bases and J gave up 2 bases; unmatched junction bases: 5. The CDR3 contains 14 residues. CDR3 amino acids: CASSRDSPNYGYTF. Here the CDR3 DNA reads TGTGCCAGCAGTCGGGACAGCCCGAACTATGGCTACACCTTC. Complete variable domain (other parts from reference TRBV2 and TRBJ1-2): EPEVTQTPSHQVTQMGQEVILRCVPISNHLYFYWYRQILGQKVEFLVSFYNNEISEKSEIFDDQFSVERPDGSNFTLKIRSTKLEDSAMYFCASSRDSPNYGYTFGSGTRLTVV.

This clone has just one count. V and J are TRBV28 and TRBJ2-7, with 7 bases that match TRBD1. Germline loops: CDR1 MDHEN, CDR2 SYDVKM. This CDR3 comprises 13 residues. V was clipped by 6 bases and J by 4 bases; unmatched bases: 6. The DNA for the CDR3 is TGTGCCAGCAGGCCCGGGACAGAGTACGAGCAGTACTTC. Translated: CASRPGTEYEQYF.

V is TRBV25-1 and J is TRBJ2-7, with 8 bases matching TRBD1. CDR3 length: 15 amino acids. Germline CDR1 and CDR2: MGHDK and SYGVNS. Unmatched junction bases numbered 6, after V lost 1 base and J lost 4 bases. CDR3 amino acids: CASSESKTGEYEQYF. CDR3 DNA sequence: TGTGCCAGCAGTGAATCCAAGACAGGGGAGTACGAGCAGTACTTC.

V and J are TRBV27 and TRBJ2-5, with a tentative D call TRBD1 (6 bases). The V end was cut by 7 bases, the J end by 6 bases, with 18 bases between. Germline lookup yields CDR1 MNHEY and CDR2 SMNVEV (reference sequence). The CDR3 spans 14 residues. CDR3 sequence: CASTAGDPRQTQYF. CDR3 DNA: TGTGCCAGCACGGCAGGGGACCCCCGACAGACCCAGTACTTC.

This clone was seen a handful of times. This sequence joins TRBV5-1 and TRBJ1-4; unclear D gene. Germline V gene sequence: CDR1 SGHRS, CDR2 YFSETQ. This CDR3 is built from 13 residues. Between the trimmed V and J ends, which lost 4 bases and 8 bases, there was a span of 12 bases. The CDR3 region is CASSAGVEEKLFF. The CDR3 DNA reads as TGCGCCAGCAGCGCTGGGGTAGAGGAAAAACTGTTTTTT. Full variable domain (remainder filled in from reference TRBV5-1 and TRBJ1-4): KAGVTQTPRYLIKTRGQQVTLSCSPISGHRSVSWYQQTPGQGLQFLFEYFSETQRNKGNFPGRFSGRQFSNSRSEMNVSTLELGDSALYLCASSAGVEEKLFFGSGTQLSVL.

The rearrangement joins TRBV7-9 to TRBJ2-7, with D perhaps assigned TRBD1 or TRBD2 (5 bases each). The CDR3 length is 15 residues. From germline, CDR1 is SEHNR and CDR2 FQNEAQ (reference sequence). V was clipped by 5 bases and J by 2 bases, with 16 bases between them. The CDR3 here is CASSLTRDPTYEQYF. CDR3 in DNA: TGTGCCAGCAGCCTTACCCGGGACCCCACCTACGAGCAGTACTTC.

This chain joins TRBV6-5 and TRBJ2-2; 13 nucleotides line up with TRBD2. Germline-derived CDR1 and CDR2 are MNHEY and SVGAGI. The CDR3 sequence is 15 residues long. V lost 5 bases and J lost 10; bases outside the gene matches: 7. CDR3 amino acids: CASSPGLAGQLELFF. The CDR3 region has the DNA TGTGCCAGCAGTCCGGGACTAGCGGGACAGTTGGAGCTGTTTTTT.

This clone was picked up one time. The chain links TRBV27 to TRBJ1-1, with D uncertain. The CDR3 runs 14 residues. V was cut by 2 bases and J by 1 base, with 8 bases left in between. From germline, CDR1 is MNHEY and CDR2 SMNVEV (reference sequence). The CDR3 sequence: CASSLSQTNTEAFF. For the CDR3, the DNA is TGTGCCAGCAGTTTAAGTCAGACGAACACTGAAGCTTTCTTT.

This clone appeared a few times. The chain uses TRBV19 and TRBJ2-2; weak D call: TRBD1 (6 bases). Between the trimmed V and J ends, which lost 1 base and 7 bases, there was a span of 13 bases. Per the germline V gene, CDR1 is LNHDA and CDR2 is SQIVND (reference sequence). This CDR3 has 15 amino acids. For the CDR3, the DNA is TGTGCCAGTAGTATAGTCCAGGGGTGGCACGGGGAGCTGTTTTTT. Amino acid sequence: CASSIVQGWHGELFF.

The chain joins TRBV7-9 to TRBJ2-7, with 7 bases identical to TRBD1. The V segment lost 5 bases and the J segment 2 bases; nucleotides outside the gene matches: 9. CDR1 and CDR2 (germline): SEHNR, FQNEAQ (reference sequence). CDR3 size: 15 residues. The CDR3 nucleotides read TGTGCCAGCAGCCCCCAGGGGGACAGTCCCTACGAGCAGTACTTC. Its translation: CASSPQGDSPYEQYF.